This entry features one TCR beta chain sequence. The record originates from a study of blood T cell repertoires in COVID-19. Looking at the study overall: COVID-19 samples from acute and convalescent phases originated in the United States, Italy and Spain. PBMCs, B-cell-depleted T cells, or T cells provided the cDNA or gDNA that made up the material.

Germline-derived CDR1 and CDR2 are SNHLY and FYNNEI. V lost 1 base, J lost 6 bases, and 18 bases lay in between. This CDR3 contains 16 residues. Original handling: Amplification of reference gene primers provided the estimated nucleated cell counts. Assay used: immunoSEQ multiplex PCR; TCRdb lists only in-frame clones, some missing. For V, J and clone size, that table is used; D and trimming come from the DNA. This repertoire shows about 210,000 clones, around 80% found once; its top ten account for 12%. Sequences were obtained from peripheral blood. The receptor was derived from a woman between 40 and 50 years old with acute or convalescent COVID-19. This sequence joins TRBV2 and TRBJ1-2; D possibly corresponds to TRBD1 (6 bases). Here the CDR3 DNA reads TGTGCCAGCAGTGAAGTTCGGTATGCGGCAGGGGATGGCTACACCTTC. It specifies CASSEVRYAAGDGYTF.